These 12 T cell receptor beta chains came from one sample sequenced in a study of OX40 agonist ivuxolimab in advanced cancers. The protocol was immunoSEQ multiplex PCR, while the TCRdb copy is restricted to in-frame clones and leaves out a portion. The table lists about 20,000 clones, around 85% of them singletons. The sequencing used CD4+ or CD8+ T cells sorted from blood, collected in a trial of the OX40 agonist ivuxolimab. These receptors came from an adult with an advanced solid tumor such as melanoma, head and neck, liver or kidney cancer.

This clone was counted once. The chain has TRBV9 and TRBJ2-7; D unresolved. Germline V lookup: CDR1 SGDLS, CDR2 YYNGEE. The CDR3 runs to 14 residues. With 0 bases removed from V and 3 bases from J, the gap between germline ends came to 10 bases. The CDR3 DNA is TGTGCCAGCAGCGTAGGGCTAGTTGGCTACGAGCAGTACTTC. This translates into CASSVGLVGYEQYF.

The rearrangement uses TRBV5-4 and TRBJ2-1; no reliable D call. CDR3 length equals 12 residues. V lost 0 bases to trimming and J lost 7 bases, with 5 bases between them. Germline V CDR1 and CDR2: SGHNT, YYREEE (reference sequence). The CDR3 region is CASSLGSNEQFF. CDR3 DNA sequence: TGTGCCAGCAGCTTGGGGTCAAATGAGCAGTTCTTC.

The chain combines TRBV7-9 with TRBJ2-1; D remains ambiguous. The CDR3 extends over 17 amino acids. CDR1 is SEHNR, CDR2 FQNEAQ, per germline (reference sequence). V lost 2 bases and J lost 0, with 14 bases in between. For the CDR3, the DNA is TGTGCCAGCAGCTTACCCCGTGGTAGCAGCTCCTACAATGAGCAGTTCTTC. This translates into CASSLPRGSSSYNEQFF.

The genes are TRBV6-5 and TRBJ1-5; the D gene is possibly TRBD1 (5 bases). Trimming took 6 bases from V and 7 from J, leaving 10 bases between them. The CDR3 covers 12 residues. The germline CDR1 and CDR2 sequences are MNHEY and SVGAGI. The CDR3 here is CASRTGGQPQHF. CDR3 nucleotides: TGTGCCAGCAGAACGGGGGGACAGCCCCAGCATTTT.

The CDR3 reads CASSSDTGDGETQYF. CDR3 nucleotides: TGTGCCAGCAGCTCCGATACGGGGGATGGGGAGACCCAGTACTTC. The chain combines TRBV7-2 with TRBJ2-5; weak D call: TRBD2 (6 bases). This CDR3 is built from 15 residues. V was trimmed by 4 bases and J by 5 bases, leaving 17 bases between them. The germline V gene has CDR1 SGHTA and CDR2 FQGNSA.

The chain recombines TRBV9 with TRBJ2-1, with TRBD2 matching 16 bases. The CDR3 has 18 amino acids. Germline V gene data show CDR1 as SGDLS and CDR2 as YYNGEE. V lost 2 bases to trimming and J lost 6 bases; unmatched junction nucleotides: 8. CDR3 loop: CASSVTGLAGGWGNEQFF. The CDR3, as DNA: TGTGCCAGCAGCGTTACGGGACTAGCGGGAGGGTGGGGCAATGAGCAGTTCTTC. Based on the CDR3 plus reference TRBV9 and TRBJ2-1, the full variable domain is DSGVTQTPKHLITATGQRVTLRCSPRSGDLSVYWYQQSLDQGLQFLIQYYNGEERAKGNILERFSAQQFPDLHSELNLSSLELGDSALYFCASSVTGLAGGWGNEQFFGPGTRLTVL.

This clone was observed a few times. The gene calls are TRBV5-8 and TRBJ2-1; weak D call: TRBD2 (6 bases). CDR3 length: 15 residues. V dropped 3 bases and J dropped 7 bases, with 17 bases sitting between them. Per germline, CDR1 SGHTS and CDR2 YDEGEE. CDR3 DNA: TGTGCCAGCAGCTCCCGGGACTCCATTTGGAATGAGCAGTTCTTC. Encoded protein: CASSSRDSIWNEQFF. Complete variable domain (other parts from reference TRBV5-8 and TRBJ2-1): EAGVTQSPTHLIKTRGQQATLRCSPISGHTSVYWYQQALGLGLQFLLWYDEGEERNRGNFPPRFSGRQFPNYSSELNVNALELEDSALYLCASSSRDSIWNEQFFGPGTRLTVL.

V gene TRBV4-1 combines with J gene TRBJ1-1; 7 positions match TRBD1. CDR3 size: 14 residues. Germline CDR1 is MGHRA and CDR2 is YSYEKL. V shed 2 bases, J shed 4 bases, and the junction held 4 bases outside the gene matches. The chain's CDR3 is CASSQLTGITEAFF. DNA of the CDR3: TGCGCCAGCAGCCAACTGACAGGGATCACTGAAGCTTTCTTT.

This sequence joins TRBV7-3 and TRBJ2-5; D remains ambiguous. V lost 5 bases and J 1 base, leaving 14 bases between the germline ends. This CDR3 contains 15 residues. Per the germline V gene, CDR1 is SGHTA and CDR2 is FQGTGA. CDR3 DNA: TGTGCCAGCAGCCCCCGATTACGGGCCCAAGAGACCCAGTACTTC. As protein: CASSPRLRAQETQYF.

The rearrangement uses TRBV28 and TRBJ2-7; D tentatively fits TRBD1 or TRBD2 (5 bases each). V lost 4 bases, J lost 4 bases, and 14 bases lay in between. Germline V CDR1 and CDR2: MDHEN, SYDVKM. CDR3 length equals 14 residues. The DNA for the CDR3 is TGTGCCAGCAGTTGGAGGACGGGACGATACGAGCAGTACTTC. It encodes CASSWRTGRYEQYF.

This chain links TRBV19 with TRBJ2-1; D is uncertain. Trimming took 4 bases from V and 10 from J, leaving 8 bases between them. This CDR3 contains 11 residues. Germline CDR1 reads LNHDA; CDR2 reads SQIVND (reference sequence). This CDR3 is CASSKRGEQFF. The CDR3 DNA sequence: TGTGCCAGTAGTAAGCGCGGCGAGCAGTTCTTC.

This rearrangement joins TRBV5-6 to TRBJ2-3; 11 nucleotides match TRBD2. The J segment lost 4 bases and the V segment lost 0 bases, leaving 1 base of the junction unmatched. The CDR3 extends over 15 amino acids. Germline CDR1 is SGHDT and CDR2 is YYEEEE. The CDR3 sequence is CASSLGLAGPDTQYF. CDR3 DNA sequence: TGTGCCAGCAGCTTGGGACTAGCGGGGCCAGATACGCAGTATTTT.